This TCR beta chain was sequenced for a study of shared T cell receptors in the human thymus (dated by TCRdb to the early 2020s). For the study in its entirety: The study investigated the way shared, self-reactive T-cell receptor alpha chains are produced in the human thymus.

The receptor library was made with the immunoSEQ multiplex PCR assay. TCRdb stores this immuneACCESS table with in-frame sequences only. Part of the clones is absent; in the studies checked, under half of the shortfall reflects unresolved V genes, and no reason is known for the rest. In all, the sample holds roughly 68,000 clones, and nearly 95% of those were seen once. The ten largest clones represent approximately 0.03% of the sample. CDR3 length: 11 amino acids, cysteine to phenylalanine. Here the CDR3 DNA is all that survives: 33 bases in frame from base 1. Points on this clone: Its antigen is currently not known. No base qualities exist here, and no much larger clone lies one base off it.

The TCR comes from a human donor. Sequencing used thymocytes. In this chain, TRBV7-5 is recombined with TRBJ2-1; the D call TRBD1 from the table was never checked on the DNA. TRBV7-5 corresponds to a pseudogene. The CDR3 loop reads CARSTRVEQFF. The DNA is TGTGCCAGAAGCACCAGGGTGGAGCAGTTCTTC.